This T cell receptor (beta chain) was recovered during a study of blood T cell repertoires in COVID-19. Study at large: Acute and convalescent COVID-19 samples came from the United States, Italy and Spain. PBMCs, B-cell-depleted T cells, or T cells provided the cDNA or gDNA that made up the material.

Authors' methods: It was from reference gene primer amplification that nucleated cell counts were estimated. This table comes from immunoSEQ multiplex PCR, and its TCRdb copy is limited to in-frame clones, with some not included. V, J and clone size reflect that table, while D and trimming were determined from the DNA. The data contain over 350,000 clones, approximately 90% of them singletons. This CDR3 is 15 amino acids long. Trimming cost V 0 bases and J 4 bases, with 10 bases left between them. The germline gives CDR1 MGHRA, CDR2 YSYEKL. This receptor was obtained from a young woman with acute or convalescent COVID-19. The source material was peripheral blood. V is TRBV4-1 and J is TRBJ2-1, with a possible D match to TRBD1 (6 bases). The CDR3 loop is CASSQDGGAYNEQFF. CDR3 bases: TGCGCCAGCAGCCAAGATGGGGGCGCGTACAATGAGCAGTTCTTC.